The rows below give T cell receptor beta chains drawn from one sample of a study of T cells in Graves' hyperthyroidism and ophthalmopathy. TCRdb fed the multiplex PCR reads into MiXCR, producing one record per CDR3 protein. The table has under 550,000 distinct CDR3 sequences, roughly an eighth seen once; the top ten hold 5% to 6%. The sample consisted of blood. The receptor source for this set is a woman between 18 and 29 years old with Graves' hyperthyroidism. Each CDR3 is given with its conserved first and last residue. The order of the fields is V gene, D gene, clone size, J gene, CDR3 DNA, CDR3 protein. A D gene is named only where the DNA matches it firmly. Clone size is shown for a subset of rows, as once, few, many or a class of expanded clone.

v_gene: TRBV6-2/TRBV6-3
d_gene: .
abundance: many
j_gene: TRBJ2-1
CDR3nt: TGTGCCAGCAGTTACGAGGGCTACGCCTACAATGAGCAGTTCTTC
CDR3aa: CASSYEGYAYNEQFF

v_gene: TRBV18
d_gene: .
abundance: many
j_gene: TRBJ1-1
CDR3nt: TGTGCCAGCTCCACCAGGGGTAGCACTGAAGCTTTCTTT
CDR3aa: CASSTRGSTEAFF

v_gene: TRBV7-3
d_gene: .
abundance: few
j_gene: TRBJ1-1
CDR3nt: TGTGCCAGCAGCGCCAAGGGCGGAGGGGGAGAAGCTTTCTTT
CDR3aa: CASSAKGGGGEAFF

v_gene: TRBV9
d_gene: .
abundance: many
j_gene: TRBJ1-2
CDR3nt: TGTGCCAGCAGCGTAGGAGGCGGGCCAGGCGCCACTGGGGGCTACACCTTC
CDR3aa: CASSVGGGPGATGGYTF

v_gene: TRBV6-1
d_gene: TRBD1
abundance: few
j_gene: TRBJ1-2
CDR3nt: TGTGCCAGCAAACAGGGGCTTTATTATGGCTACACCTTC
CDR3aa: CASKQGLYYGYTF

v_gene: TRBV20-1
d_gene: .
abundance: .
j_gene: TRBJ2-2
CDR3nt: TGCAGTGCTAGAGTAGGGGGTCCGAACACCGGGGAGCTGTTTTTT
CDR3aa: CSARVGGPNTGELFF

v_gene: TRBV9
d_gene: .
abundance: .
j_gene: TRBJ2-1
CDR3nt: TGTGCCAGCAGCACAGCGAGGTATAGGGTGGACGGTCTGGCCAATGAGCAGTTCTTC
CDR3aa: CASSTARYRVDGLANEQFF

v_gene: TRBV6-5
d_gene: .
abundance: few
j_gene: TRBJ2-2
CDR3nt: TGTGCCAGCAGTTACCGCCACACCGGGGAGCTGTTTTTT
CDR3aa: CASSYRHTGELFF

v_gene: TRBV20-1
d_gene: TRBD2
abundance: few
j_gene: TRBJ2-7
CDR3nt: TGCAGTGCTAGTCGGACTAGCGGGAGCTACGAGCAGTACTTC
CDR3aa: CSASRTSGSYEQYF

v_gene: TRBV5-1
d_gene: .
abundance: many
j_gene: TRBJ2-5
CDR3nt: TGCGCCAGCAGCTTGCCTAGCGCGGAAGAGACCCAGTACTTC
CDR3aa: CASSLPSAEETQYF

v_gene: TRBV5-1
d_gene: .
abundance: .
j_gene: TRBJ1-3
CDR3nt: TGCGCCAGCAGCTTGTCGACGGCCTCTGGAAACACCATATATTTT
CDR3aa: CASSLSTASGNTIYF